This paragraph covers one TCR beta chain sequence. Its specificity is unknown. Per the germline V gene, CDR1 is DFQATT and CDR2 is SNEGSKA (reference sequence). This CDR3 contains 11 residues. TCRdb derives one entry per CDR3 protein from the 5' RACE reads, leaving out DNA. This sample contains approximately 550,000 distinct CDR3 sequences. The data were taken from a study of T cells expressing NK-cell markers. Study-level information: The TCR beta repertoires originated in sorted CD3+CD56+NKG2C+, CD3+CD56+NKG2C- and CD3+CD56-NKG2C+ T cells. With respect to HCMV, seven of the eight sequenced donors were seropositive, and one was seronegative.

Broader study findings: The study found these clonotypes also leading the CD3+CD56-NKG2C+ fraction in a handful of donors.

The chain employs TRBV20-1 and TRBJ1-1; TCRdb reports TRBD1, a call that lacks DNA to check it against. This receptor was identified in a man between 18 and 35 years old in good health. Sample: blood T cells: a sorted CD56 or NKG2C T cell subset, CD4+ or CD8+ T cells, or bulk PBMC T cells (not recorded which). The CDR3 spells CSYLGADEAFF.